A single sample gave rise to the 3 T cell receptor beta chains below, sequenced in a study of T cell responses to AZD1222 COVID-19 vaccine. The method was immunoSEQ multiplex PCR; TCRdb's version includes in-frame clones alone and lacks a portion of them. This sample has 90,000 to 100,000 clones, with 85% to 90% found just once. The sample was peripheral blood, taken on day 0 of AZD1222 vaccination. The origin of the receptors is an adult in good health.

This sequence joins TRBV27 and TRBJ2-7, with D tentatively TRBD1 (5 bases). The germline V and J ends were trimmed by 5 bases and 3 bases, with 14 bases remaining between them. The CDR3 length is 14 residues. Germline CDR1 reads MNHEY; CDR2 reads SMNVEV (reference sequence). CDR3 region: CASSQQGSFYEQYF. In nucleotides, the CDR3 is TGTGCCAGCAGTCAGCAGGGTTCTTTCTACGAGCAGTACTTC.

The chain combines TRBV5-4 with TRBJ2-3, with a weak D call TRBD2 (6 bases). Looked up from germline, CDR1 is SGHNT and CDR2 is YYREEE (reference sequence). V lost 3 bases, J lost 2 bases, and 10 bases lay in between. This CDR3 is built from 14 residues. CDR3 region: CASSSGLYTDTQYF. In nucleotides, the CDR3 is TGTGCCAGCAGCTCCGGACTATACACAGATACGCAGTATTTT.

The CDR3 reads CASSPRTEYGYTF. The CDR3, as DNA: TGTGCCAGCTCACCGCGGACGGAGTATGGCTACACCTTC. This chain connects TRBV18 to TRBJ1-2; no definite D call. Germline V gives CDR1 KGHSH, CDR2 LQKENI. The CDR3 loop spans 13 amino acids. V lost 3 bases and J lost 5, with 10 bases in between.